This record covers a single TCR beta chain. Clones were read by immunoSEQ multiplex PCR, and TCRdb kept only the in-frame ones, dropping some. The sample yields roughly 69,000 clones, around 86% seen once. V lost 5 bases to trimming and J lost 0 bases, with 11 bases between them. CDR1 is SEHNR, CDR2 FQNEAQ, per germline (reference sequence). The CDR3 is 14 amino acids. The data were obtained in a study of technical replicates of blood from a handful of donors. Sequences were obtained from PBMCs. The receptor was isolated from a human donor in good health. Some clones in this sample may be carry-over from other donors' samples. This rearrangement joins TRBV7-9 to TRBJ2-7, with D maybe TRBD2 (7 bases). The CDR3 reads CASSGGGASYEQYF. The CDR3 DNA is TGTGCCAGCAGCGGAGGGGGGGCCTCCTACGAGCAGTACTTC.